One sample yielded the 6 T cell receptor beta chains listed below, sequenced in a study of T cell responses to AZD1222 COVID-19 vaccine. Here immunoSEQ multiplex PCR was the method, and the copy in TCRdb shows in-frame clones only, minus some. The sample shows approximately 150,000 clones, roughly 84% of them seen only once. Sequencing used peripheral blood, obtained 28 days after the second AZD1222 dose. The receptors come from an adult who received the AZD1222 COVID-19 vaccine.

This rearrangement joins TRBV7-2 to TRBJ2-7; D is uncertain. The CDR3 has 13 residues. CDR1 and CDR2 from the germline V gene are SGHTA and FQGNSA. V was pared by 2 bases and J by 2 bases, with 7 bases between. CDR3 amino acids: CASSLPTTYEQYF. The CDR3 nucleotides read TGTGCCAGCAGCTTACCAACCACCTACGAGCAGTACTTC. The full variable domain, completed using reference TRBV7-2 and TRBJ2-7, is GAGVSQSPSNKVTEKGKDVELRCDPISGHTALYWYRQSLGQGLEFLIYFQGNSAPDKSGLPSDRFSAERTGGSVSTLTIQRTQQEDSAVYLCASSLPTTYEQYFGPGTRLTVT.

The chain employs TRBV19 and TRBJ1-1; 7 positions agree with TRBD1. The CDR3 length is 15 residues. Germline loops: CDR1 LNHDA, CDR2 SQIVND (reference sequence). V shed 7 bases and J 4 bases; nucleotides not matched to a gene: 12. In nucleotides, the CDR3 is TGTGCCAGTACCAATATCGGAGGGGGCCTCACTGAAGCTTTCTTT. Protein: CASTNIGGGLTEAFF.

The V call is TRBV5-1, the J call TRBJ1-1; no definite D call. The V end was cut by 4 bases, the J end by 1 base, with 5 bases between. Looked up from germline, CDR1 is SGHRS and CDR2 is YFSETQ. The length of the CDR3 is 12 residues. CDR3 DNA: TGCGCCAGCAGCCATCCGAACACTGAAGCTTTCTTT. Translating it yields CASSHPNTEAFF.

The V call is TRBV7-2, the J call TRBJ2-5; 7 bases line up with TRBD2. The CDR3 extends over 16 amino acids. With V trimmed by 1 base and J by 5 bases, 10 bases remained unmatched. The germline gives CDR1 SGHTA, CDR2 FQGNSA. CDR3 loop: CASSLVTGSGTETQYF. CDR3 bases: TGTGCCAGCAGCTTAGTTACGGGCAGCGGGACGGAGACCCAGTACTTC.

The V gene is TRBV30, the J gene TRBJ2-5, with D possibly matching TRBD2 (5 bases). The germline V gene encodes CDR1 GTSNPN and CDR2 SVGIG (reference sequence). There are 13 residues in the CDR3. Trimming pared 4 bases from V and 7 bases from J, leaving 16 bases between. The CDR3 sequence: CAWTIIGIGTQYF. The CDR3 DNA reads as TGTGCCTGGACCATTATCGGGATCGGGACCCAGTACTTC.

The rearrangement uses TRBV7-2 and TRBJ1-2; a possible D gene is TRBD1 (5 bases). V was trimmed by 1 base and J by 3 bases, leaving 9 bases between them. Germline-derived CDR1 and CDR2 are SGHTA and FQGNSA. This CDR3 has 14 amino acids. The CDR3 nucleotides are TGTGCCAGCAGCTTAGTTAGGGGTGACTATGGCTACACCTTC. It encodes CASSLVRGDYGYTF.